The sequence of this T cell receptor (beta chain) was determined in a study of blood T cell repertoires in COVID-19. About the research overall: Some COVID-19 samples were acute and others convalescent; all came from the United States, Italy and Spain. Sources were T cells, B-cell-depleted T cells, or PBMCs; the material itself was cDNA or gDNA.

As originally analysed: From reference gene primer amplification, estimates of nucleated cell counts were derived. Sequenced by immunoSEQ multiplex PCR; TCRdb stores in-frame clones only, minus some. The DNA gave D and trimming, while V, J and clone size come from that table. The sample yields 60,000 to 75,000 clones, 85% seen once. The CDR3 sequence is 13 residues long. Germline loops: CDR1 MNHEY, CDR2 SVGEGT. Trimming removed 5 bases at V and 1 base at J, with 8 bases between. The chain links TRBV6-2 or TRBV6-3 to TRBJ1-2; D is uncertain. Sequenced material: peripheral blood. This TCR was recovered from a human donor in a cohort sampled during active COVID-19. This chain's CDR3 is CASSRPDNYGYTF. CDR3 coding DNA: TGTGCCAGCAGTCGTCCAGATAACTATGGCTACACCTTC.